This TCR beta chain was sequenced in a study of blood T cell repertoires in COVID-19. Background on the study: PBMCs, B-cell-depleted T cells, or T cells were the source of the cDNA or gDNA that made up the material.

Libraries were prepared by immunoSEQ multiplex PCR; TCRdb keeps only in-frame clonotypes and omits some of them. The repertoire has over 300,000 clones, about 86% of them found once; the top ten carry approximately 1.2%. CDR1 and CDR2 (germline): SGHVS, FNYEAQ. This CDR3 comprises 15 residues. Trimming shortened V by 5 bases and J by 6 bases, and 18 bases separated the two germline ends. The gene calls are TRBV7-6 and TRBJ2-3, with TRBD2 as a possible D gene (5 bases). What was sequenced was peripheral blood. This TCR was recovered from a woman aged 45-59 years with acute or convalescent COVID-19. CDR3 sequence reads: CASSLGAWGADTQYF. In DNA form, the CDR3 reads TGTGCCAGCAGCCTTGGAGCATGGGGAGCGGATACGCAGTATTTT. Looking up the rest from reference TRBV7-6 and TRBJ2-3 gives the full variable domain: GAGVSQSPRYKVTKRGQDVALRCDPISGHVSLYWYRQALGQGPEFLTYFNYEAQQDKSGLPNDRFSAERPEGSISTLTIQRTEQRDSAMYRCASSLGAWGADTQYFGPGTRLTVL.